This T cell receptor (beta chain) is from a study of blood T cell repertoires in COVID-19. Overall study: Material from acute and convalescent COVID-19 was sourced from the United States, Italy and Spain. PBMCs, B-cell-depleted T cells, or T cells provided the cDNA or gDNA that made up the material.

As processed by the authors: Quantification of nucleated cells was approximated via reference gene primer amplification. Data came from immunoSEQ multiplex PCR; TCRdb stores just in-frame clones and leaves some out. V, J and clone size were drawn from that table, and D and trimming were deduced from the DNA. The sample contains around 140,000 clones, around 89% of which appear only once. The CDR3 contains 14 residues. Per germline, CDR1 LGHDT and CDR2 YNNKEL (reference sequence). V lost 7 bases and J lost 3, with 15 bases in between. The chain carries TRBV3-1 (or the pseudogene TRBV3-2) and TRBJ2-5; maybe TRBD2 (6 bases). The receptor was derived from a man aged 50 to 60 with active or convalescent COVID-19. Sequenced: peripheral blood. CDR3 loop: CASKIWGDKETQYF. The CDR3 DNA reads TGTGCCAGCAAGATATGGGGGGATAAAGAGACCCAGTACTTC.